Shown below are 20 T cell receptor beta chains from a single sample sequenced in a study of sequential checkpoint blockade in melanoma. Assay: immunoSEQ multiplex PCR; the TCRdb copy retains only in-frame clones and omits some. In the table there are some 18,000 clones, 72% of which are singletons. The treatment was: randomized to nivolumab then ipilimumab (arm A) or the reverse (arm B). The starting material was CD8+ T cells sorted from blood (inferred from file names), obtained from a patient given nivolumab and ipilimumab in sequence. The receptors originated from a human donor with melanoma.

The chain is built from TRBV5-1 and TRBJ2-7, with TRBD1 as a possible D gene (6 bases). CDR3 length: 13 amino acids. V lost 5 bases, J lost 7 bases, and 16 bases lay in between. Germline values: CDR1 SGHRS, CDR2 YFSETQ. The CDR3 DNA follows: TGCGCCAGCAGGGGGGACACCCTTGATGAGCAGTACTTC. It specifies CASRGDTLDEQYF.

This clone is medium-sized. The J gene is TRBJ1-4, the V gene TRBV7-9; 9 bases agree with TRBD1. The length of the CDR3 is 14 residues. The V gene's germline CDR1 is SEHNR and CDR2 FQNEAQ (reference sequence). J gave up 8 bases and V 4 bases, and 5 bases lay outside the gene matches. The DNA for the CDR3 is TGTGCCAGCAGCTCGGACAGGGGTGAGGAAAAACTGTTTTTT. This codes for CASSSDRGEEKLFF.

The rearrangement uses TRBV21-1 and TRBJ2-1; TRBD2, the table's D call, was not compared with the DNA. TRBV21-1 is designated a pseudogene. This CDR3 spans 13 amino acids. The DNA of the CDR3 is TGTGCCAGCAGGGGACTAGCGGACAATGAGCAGTTCTTC. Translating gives CASRGLADNEQFF.

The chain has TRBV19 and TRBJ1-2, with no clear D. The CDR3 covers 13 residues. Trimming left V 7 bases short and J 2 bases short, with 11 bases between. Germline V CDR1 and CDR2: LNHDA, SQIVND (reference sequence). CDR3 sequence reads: CASTPGYNYGYTF. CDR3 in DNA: TGTGCCAGTACCCCGGGTTACAACTATGGCTACACCTTC.

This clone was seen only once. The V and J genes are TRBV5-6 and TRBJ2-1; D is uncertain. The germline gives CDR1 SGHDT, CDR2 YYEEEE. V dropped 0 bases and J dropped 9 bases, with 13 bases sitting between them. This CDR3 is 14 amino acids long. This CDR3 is CASSLAGAKGEQFF. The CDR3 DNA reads TGTGCCAGCAGCTTGGCCGGAGCGAAAGGTGAGCAGTTCTTC.

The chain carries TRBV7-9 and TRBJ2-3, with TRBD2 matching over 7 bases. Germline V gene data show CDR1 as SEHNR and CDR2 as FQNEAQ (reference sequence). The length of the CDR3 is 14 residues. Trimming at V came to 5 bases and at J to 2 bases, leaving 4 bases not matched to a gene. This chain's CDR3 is CASSRGVYTDTQYF. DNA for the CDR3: TGTGCCAGCAGCCGGGGGGTTTACACAGATACGCAGTATTTT.

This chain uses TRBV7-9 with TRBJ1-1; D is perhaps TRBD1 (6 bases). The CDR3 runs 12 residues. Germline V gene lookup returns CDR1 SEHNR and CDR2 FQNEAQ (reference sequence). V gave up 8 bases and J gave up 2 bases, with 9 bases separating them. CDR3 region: CASLGGNTEAFF. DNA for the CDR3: TGTGCCAGCCTTGGGGGCAACACTGAAGCTTTCTTT.

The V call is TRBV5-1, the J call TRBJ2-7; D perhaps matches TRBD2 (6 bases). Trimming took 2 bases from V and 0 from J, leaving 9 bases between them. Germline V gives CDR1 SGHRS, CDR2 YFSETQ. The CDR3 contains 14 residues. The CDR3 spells CASSFAGSSYEQYF. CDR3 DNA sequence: TGCGCCAGCAGCTTTGCGGGATCCTCCTACGAGCAGTACTTC. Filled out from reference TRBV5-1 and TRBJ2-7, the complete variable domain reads KAGVTQTPRYLIKTRGQQVTLSCSPISGHRSVSWYQQTPGQGLQFLFEYFSETQRNKGNFPGRFSGRQFSNSRSEMNVSTLELGDSALYLCASSFAGSSYEQYFGPGTRLTVT.

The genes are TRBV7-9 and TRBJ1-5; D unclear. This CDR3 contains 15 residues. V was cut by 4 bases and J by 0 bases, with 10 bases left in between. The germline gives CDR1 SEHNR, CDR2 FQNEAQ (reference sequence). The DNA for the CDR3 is TGTGCCAGCAGCTCAACAGTGAATAGCAATCAGCCCCAGCATTTT. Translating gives CASSSTVNSNQPQHF.

The CDR3 sequence: CASSLSESSGYTF. CDR3 DNA: TGTGCCAGTAGCCTTAGCGAATCTTCTGGCTACACCTTC. This sequence joins TRBV19 and TRBJ1-2; D gene unclear. Trimming shortened V by 6 bases and J by 7 bases, and 15 bases separated the two germline ends. The CDR3 loop spans 13 amino acids. Looked up from germline, CDR1 is LNHDA and CDR2 is SQIVND (reference sequence). The whole variable domain, filled in from reference TRBV19 and TRBJ1-2, reads DGGITQSPKYLFRKEGQNVTLSCEQNLNHDAMYWYRQDPGQGLRLIYYSQIVNDFQKGDIAEGYSVSREKKESFPLTVTSAQKNPTAFYLCASSLSESSGYTFGSGTRLTVV.

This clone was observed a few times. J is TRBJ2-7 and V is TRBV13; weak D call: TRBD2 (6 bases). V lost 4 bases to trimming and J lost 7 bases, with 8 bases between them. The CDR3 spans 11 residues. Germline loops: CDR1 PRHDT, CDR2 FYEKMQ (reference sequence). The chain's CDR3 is CASSWGDEQYF. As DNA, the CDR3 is TGTGCCAGCAGCTGGGGGGATGAGCAGTACTTC.

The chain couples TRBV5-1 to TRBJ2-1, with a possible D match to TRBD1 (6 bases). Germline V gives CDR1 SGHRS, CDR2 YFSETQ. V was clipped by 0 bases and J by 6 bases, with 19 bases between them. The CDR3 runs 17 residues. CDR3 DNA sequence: TGCGCCAGCAGCTTGGTACCCTGGACAGTTAAGAGCAATGAGCAGTTCTTC. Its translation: CASSLVPWTVKSNEQFF.

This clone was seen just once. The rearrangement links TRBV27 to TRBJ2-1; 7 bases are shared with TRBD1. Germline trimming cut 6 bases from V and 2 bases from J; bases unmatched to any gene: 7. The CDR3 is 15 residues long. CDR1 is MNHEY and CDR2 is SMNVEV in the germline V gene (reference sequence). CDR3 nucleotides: TGTGCCAGCAGCGCCGGGACAGCAGCCTACAATGAGCAGTTCTTC. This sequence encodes CASSAGTAAYNEQFF.

The CDR3 DNA sequence: TGTGCCAGCAGCTTGGGGCAGACTAGTTATCAGCCCCAGCATTTT. As protein: CASSLGQTSYQPQHF. The gene calls are TRBV5-8 and TRBJ1-5; D not resolved. CDR1 and CDR2 from the germline V gene are SGHTS and YDEGEE. V shed 0 bases and J shed 5 bases, with 12 bases lying between them. This CDR3 region has 15 residues. Based on the CDR3 plus reference TRBV5-8 and TRBJ1-5, the full variable domain is EAGVTQSPTHLIKTRGQQATLRCSPISGHTSVYWYQQALGLGLQFLLWYDEGEERNRGNFPPRFSGRQFPNYSSELNVNALELEDSALYLCASSLGQTSYQPQHFGDGTRLSIL.

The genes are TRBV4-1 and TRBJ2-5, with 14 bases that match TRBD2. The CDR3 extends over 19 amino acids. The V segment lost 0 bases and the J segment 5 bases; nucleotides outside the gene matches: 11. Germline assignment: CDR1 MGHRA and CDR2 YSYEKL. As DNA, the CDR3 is TGCGCCAGCAGCCAAGAGGGTTCAGGGACTAGCGGGAGAGGGGAGACCCAGTACTTC. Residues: CASSQEGSGTSGRGETQYF.

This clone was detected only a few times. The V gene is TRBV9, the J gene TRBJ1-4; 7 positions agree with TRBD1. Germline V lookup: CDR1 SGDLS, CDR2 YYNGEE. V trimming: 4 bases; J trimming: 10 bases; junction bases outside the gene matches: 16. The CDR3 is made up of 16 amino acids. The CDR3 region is CASSSLARGQGAKLFF. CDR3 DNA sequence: TGTGCCAGCAGCTCCCTGGCAAGGGGGCAGGGTGCAAAACTGTTTTTT. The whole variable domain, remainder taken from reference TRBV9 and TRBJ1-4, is DSGVTQTPKHLITATGQRVTLRCSPRSGDLSVYWYQQSLDQGLQFLIQYYNGEERAKGNILERFSAQQFPDLHSELNLSSLELGDSALYFCASSSLARGQGAKLFFGSGTQLSVL.

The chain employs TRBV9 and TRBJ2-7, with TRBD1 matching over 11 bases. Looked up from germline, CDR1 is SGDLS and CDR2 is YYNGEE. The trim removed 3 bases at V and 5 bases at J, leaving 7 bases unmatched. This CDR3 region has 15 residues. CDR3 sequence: CASSASGQGGHEQYF. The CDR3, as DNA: TGTGCCAGCAGCGCATCGGGACAGGGGGGACACGAGCAGTACTTC. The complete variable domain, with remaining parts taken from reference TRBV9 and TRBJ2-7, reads DSGVTQTPKHLITATGQRVTLRCSPRSGDLSVYWYQQSLDQGLQFLIQYYNGEERAKGNILERFSAQQFPDLHSELNLSSLELGDSALYFCASSASGQGGHEQYFGPGTRLTVT.

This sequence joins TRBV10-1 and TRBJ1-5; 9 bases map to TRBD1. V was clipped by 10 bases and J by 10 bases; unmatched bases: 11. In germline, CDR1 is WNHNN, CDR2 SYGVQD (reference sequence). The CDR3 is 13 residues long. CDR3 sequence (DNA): TGCGCCACAGGGACAGGGTATTTAGGACCCCAGCATTTT. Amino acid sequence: CATGTGYLGPQHF.

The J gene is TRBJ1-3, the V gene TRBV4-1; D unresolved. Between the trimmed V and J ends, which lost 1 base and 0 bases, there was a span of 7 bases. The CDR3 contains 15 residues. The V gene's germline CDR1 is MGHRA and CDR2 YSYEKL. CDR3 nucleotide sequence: TGCGCCAGCAGCCAAGTTCTAAGCTCTGGAAACACCATATATTTT. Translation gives CASSQVLSSGNTIYF.

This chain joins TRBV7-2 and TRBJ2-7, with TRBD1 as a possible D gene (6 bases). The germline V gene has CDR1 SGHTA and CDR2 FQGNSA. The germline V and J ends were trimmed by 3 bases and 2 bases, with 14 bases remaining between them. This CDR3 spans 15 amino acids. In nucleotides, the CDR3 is TGTGCCAGCAGCTTTAACCGGGACAACGCCTACGAGCAGTACTTC. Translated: CASSFNRDNAYEQYF.